These 24 T cell receptor beta chains were sequenced from one sample in a study of Graves' ophthalmopathy and Graves' hyperthyroidism (dated by TCRdb to the late 2010s). The sample was run on an Illumina HiSeq 2000. For repertoire sequencing, TCR beta CDR3 regions were amplified from RNA transcripts. The first round of RT-PCR was done with HTBI primers and the Qiagen OneStep RT-PCR kit, and was followed by a second round of multiplex PCR, then size selection and purification. The public sequencing data were trimmed at Q25 with fastp and processed into clonotypes with MiXCR by TCRdb, which kept only in-frame beta chains. Rows with one shared CDR3 protein collapse into an entry with the most common genes and DNA. The sample data list 300,000 to 350,000 distinct CDR3 sequences, and about 17% of these were observed just once. Clones ranked in the top ten supply roughly 12% of the sample. Source material: peripheral blood. These receptors all stem from an adult man with Graves' ophthalmopathy.

This clonotype was observed many times. V and J are TRBV28 and TRBJ2-5; D ambiguous. Germline V CDR1 and CDR2: MDHEN, SYDVKM. Trimming cost V 2 bases and J 7 bases, with 11 bases left between them. The CDR3 consists of 13 residues. CDR3 in amino acids: CASSLLSPGTQYF. CDR3 coding DNA: TGTGCCAGCAGTTTACTGTCACCAGGGACCCAGTACTTC. The whole variable domain, filled in from reference TRBV28 and TRBJ2-5, reads DVKVTQSSRYLVKRTGEKVFLECVQDMDHENMFWYRQDPGLGLRLIYFSYDVKMKEKGDIPEGYSVSREKKERFSLILESASTNQTSMYLCASSLLSPGTQYFGPGTRLLVL.

This clonotype was detected ten times or more. This chain uses TRBV7-8 with TRBJ2-7; D might be TRBD1 (6 bases). CDR3 length equals 14 residues. Germline V gene sequence: CDR1 SGHVS, CDR2 FQNEAQ. Trimming removed 3 bases from V and 5 bases from J, with 14 bases in between. CDR3 DNA sequence: TGTGCCAGCAGCTTGGACAGTTTTCCAGACGAGCAGTACTTC. Protein product: CASSLDSFPDEQYF.

This clonotype was picked up many times. The rearrangement links TRBV7-9 to TRBJ1-1; D might be TRBD1 (5 bases). CDR1 is SEHNR, CDR2 FQNEAQ, per germline (reference sequence). This CDR3 is built from 17 residues. Deletions cut 1 base from V and 3 bases from J, with 18 bases between. CDR3 protein: CASSLVRDVWSYTEAFF. DNA for the CDR3: TGTGCCAGCAGCTTAGTTAGGGACGTCTGGTCGTACACTGAAGCTTTCTTT.

This clonotype was picked up many times. V is TRBV30 and J is TRBJ2-2; D not certain. The CDR3 has 14 amino acids. Germline-derived CDR1 and CDR2 are GTSNPN and SVGIG (reference sequence). The ends were cut back, 1 base at V and 5 bases at J, with 11 bases in the middle. CDR3 sequence (DNA): TGTGCCTGGAGTGCAAGTGCGCGGACCGGGGAGCTGTTTTTT. This codes for CAWSASARTGELFF.

The table lists this clonotype with a count of one. The chain has TRBV5-1 and TRBJ1-1, with a weak D call TRBD1 (5 bases). The CDR3 covers 14 residues. Germline V CDR1 and CDR2: SGHRS, YFSETQ. The ends were cut back, 7 bases at V and 4 bases at J, with 17 bases in the middle. The CDR3 DNA reads TGCGCCAGCCATTTGGACAACGGAGGCACTGAAGCTTTCTTT. Translated: CASHLDNGGTEAFF.

As to this clonotype: This may stem from a read error, because a much larger clone lies one nucleotide away. This chain connects TRBV9 to TRBJ2-3; D tentatively fits TRBD1 or TRBD2 (5 bases each). Trimming shortened V by 0 bases and J by 4 bases, and 9 bases separated the two germline ends. Germline V gene sequence: CDR1 SGDLS, CDR2 YYNGEE. The CDR3 totals 14 residues. CDR3 sequence: CASSVALGADTQYF. Here the CDR3 DNA reads TGTGCCAGCAGCGTAGCTTTGGGGGCAGATACGCAGTATTTT.

This clonotype was picked up many times. V gene TRBV19 combines with J gene TRBJ2-2; D is undetermined. The CDR3 loop spans 15 amino acids. V was cut by 4 bases and J by 0 bases, with 9 bases left in between. The germline V gene encodes CDR1 LNHDA and CDR2 SQIVND (reference sequence). CDR3 sequence reads: CASSSIATNTGELFF. CDR3 nucleotide sequence: TGTGCCAGTAGTAGTATAGCTACGAACACCGGGGAGCTGTTTTTT.

At least ten counts were recorded for this clonotype. This sequence joins TRBV12-3 or TRBV12-4 and TRBJ1-2; D gene unclear. The CDR3 spans 14 residues. Trimming took 6 bases from V and 4 from J, leaving 15 bases between them. Here the CDR3 reads CASSPTRGSYGYTF. Here the CDR3 DNA reads TGTGCCAGCAGCCCAACGAGAGGGTCCTATGGCTACACCTTC.

This clonotype has a count of ten or more. This chain uses TRBV6-2 or TRBV6-3 with TRBJ2-7; D gene ambiguous. Trimming left V 0 bases short and J 7 bases short, with 19 bases between. Germline CDR1 and CDR2: MNHEY and SVGEGT. This CDR3 spans 16 amino acids. DNA of the CDR3: TGTGCCAGCAGTTACTCGACTTCTGGGCTCGGGTGGGAGCAGTACTTC. It encodes CASSYSTSGLGWEQYF.

This clonotype was counted many times. CDR3 DNA: TGTGCCAGCAGTTTCTCAGGGGGGAACACTGAAGCTTTCTTT. Protein: CASSFSGGNTEAFF. This chain joins TRBV12-3 or TRBV12-4 and TRBJ1-1; 7 bases match TRBD1. This CDR3 has 14 amino acids. The V gene end was trimmed by 3 bases and the J gene end by 1 base; junction bases not matched to a gene: 2.

This clonotype came up many times. The rearrangement uses TRBV15 and TRBJ1-6; D gene unclear. Between the trimmed V and J ends, which lost 0 bases and 5 bases, there was a span of 14 bases. CDR3 size: 17 residues. The germline gives CDR1 LNHNV, CDR2 YYDKDF (reference sequence). CDR3 sequence: CATSRDLTRANNSPLHF. CDR3 DNA sequence: TGTGCCACCAGCAGAGATCTCACGCGGGCAAATAATTCACCCCTCCACTTT.

This clonotype was detected ten times or more. V usage is TRBV7-2 and J usage is TRBJ1-5; D unresolved. Germline loops: CDR1 SGHTA, CDR2 FQGNSA. The CDR3 loop spans 15 amino acids. The ends were cut back, 1 base at V and 0 bases at J, with 7 bases in the middle. Written as DNA, the CDR3 is TGTGCCAGCAGCTTAGGGCTGAATAGCAATCAGCCCCAGCATTTT. Amino acids: CASSLGLNSNQPQHF.

This clonotype has at least ten counts. This CDR3 reads CSVESGAEETQYF. Here the CDR3 DNA reads TGCAGCGTTGAATCAGGAGCTGAAGAGACCCAGTACTTC. The chain links TRBV29-1 to TRBJ2-5; D unclear. V lost 2 bases, J lost 3 bases, and 10 bases lay in between. The germline V gene has CDR1 SQVTM and CDR2 ANQGSEA. There are 13 residues in the CDR3.

This clonotype was counted at least ten times. The chain couples TRBV29-1 to TRBJ2-5; D is possibly TRBD1 (6 bases). The CDR3 covers 12 residues. Germline CDR1 reads SQVTM; CDR2 reads ANQGSEA. The germline V and J ends were trimmed by 7 bases and 2 bases, with 11 bases remaining between them. In DNA form, the CDR3 reads TGCAGCGGCGGTGGACAGCAAGAGACCCAGTACTTC. Its protein is CSGGGQQETQYF.

Concerning this clonotype itself: This may be a read error: a much more frequent sequence differs by one nucleotide. This chain joins TRBV4-3 and TRBJ1-1; weak D call: TRBD1 (6 bases). Trimming pared 3 bases from V and 6 bases from J, leaving 11 bases between. This CDR3 region has 13 residues. Per the germline V gene, CDR1 is LGHNA and CDR2 is YSLEER. DNA for the CDR3: TGCGCCAGCAGCCAGACAAGGACAGCTGAAGCTTTCTTT. This codes for CASSQTRTAEAFF.

This clonotype was seen ten or more times. The chain combines TRBV7-6 with TRBJ1-2, with D maybe TRBD1 (5 bases). Trimming took off 2 bases at V and 0 bases at J, with 10 bases between the two ends. This CDR3 comprises 15 residues. CDR1 SGHVS and CDR2 FNYEAQ come from the germline V gene. CDR3: CASSLKTAANYGYTF. CDR3 DNA: TGTGCCAGCAGCTTAAAGACAGCAGCTAACTATGGCTACACCTTC.

This clonotype has at least ten counts. The V and J genes are TRBV7-9 and TRBJ1-6; D gene uncertain. Germline CDR1 reads SEHNR; CDR2 reads FQNEAQ (reference sequence). With 5 bases removed from V and 5 bases from J, the gap between germline ends came to 10 bases. The CDR3 extends over 14 amino acids. CDR3 region: CASSPSTDNSPLHF. The CDR3 DNA sequence: TGTGCCAGCAGCCCGAGCACAGATAATTCACCCCTCCACTTT.

In its sample, this clonotype was seen many times. The chain carries TRBV14 and TRBJ2-7; possible D gene TRBD1, 6 bases. The CDR3 covers 14 residues. The V gene's germline CDR1 is SGHDN and CDR2 FVKESK. V lost 7 bases to trimming and J lost 3 bases, with 16 bases between them. CDR3 in amino acids: CASNLQGFLYEQYF. CDR3 nucleotides: TGTGCCAGCAACCTACAGGGTTTCCTCTACGAGCAGTACTTC.

This clonotype was observed at least ten times. The chain recombines TRBV30 with TRBJ1-4; TRBD1 matches at 10 bases. Germline V gives CDR1 GTSNPN, CDR2 SVGIG (reference sequence). This CDR3 has 15 amino acids. V shed 4 bases and J 8 bases; nucleotides not matched to a gene: 10. The CDR3 protein is CAWNPRTGGREKLFF. In nucleotides, the CDR3 is TGTGCCTGGAATCCAAGGACAGGGGGTCGGGAAAAACTGTTTTTT.

This chain links TRBV27 with TRBJ2-3; 9 nucleotides align to TRBD2. The CDR3 contains 14 residues. The V segment lost 4 bases and the J segment 7 bases; nucleotides outside the gene matches: 6. Germline CDR1 reads MNHEY; CDR2 reads SMNVEV (reference sequence). The CDR3 DNA reads TGTGCCAGCAGTTCGGGGACTAGCCCTCATACGCAGTATTTT. This translates into CASSSGTSPHTQYF.

This clonotype has ten or more counts. The chain combines TRBV28 with TRBJ2-5; 8 bases agree with TRBD1. From germline, CDR1 is MDHEN and CDR2 SYDVKM. The CDR3 is 17 residues long. Trimming removed 4 bases from V and 2 bases from J; junction bases left unmatched: 12. DNA for the CDR3: TGTGCCAGCAGTTCTAGAGGACAGGGCGTCCTGCAAGAGACCCAGTACTTC. It specifies CASSSRGQGVLQETQYF.

Ten or more counts support this clonotype. The J gene is TRBJ2-5, the V gene TRBV30; unclear D gene. The germline gives CDR1 GTSNPN, CDR2 SVGIG (reference sequence). The CDR3 totals 13 residues. V dropped 0 bases and J dropped 0 bases, with 5 bases sitting between them. The CDR3 sequence: CAWSVKYQETQYF. For the CDR3, the DNA is TGTGCCTGGAGTGTCAAGTACCAAGAGACCCAGTACTTC. Full variable domain (outside the CDR3, taken from reference TRBV30 and TRBJ2-5): SQTIHQWPATLVQPVGSPLSLECTVEGTSNPNLYWYRQAAGRGLQLLFYSVGIGQISSEVPQNLSASRPQDRQFILSSKKLLLSDSGFYLCAWSVKYQETQYFGPGTRLLVL.

This clonotype was detected ten times or more. The V and J genes are TRBV28 and TRBJ2-7, with TRBD1 matching 9 bases. J gave up 1 base and V 3 bases, and 4 bases lay outside the gene matches. This CDR3 region has 15 residues. CDR1 and CDR2 (germline): MDHEN, SYDVKM. This CDR3 is CASSFRDRVSYEQYF. Written as DNA, the CDR3 is TGTGCCAGCAGTTTCCGGGACAGGGTGTCCTACGAGCAGTACTTC.

This clonotype was counted many times. V is TRBV13 and J is TRBJ1-1, with D tentatively TRBD1 (6 bases). Germline loops: CDR1 PRHDT, CDR2 FYEKMQ (reference sequence). V lost 2 bases to trimming and J lost 3 bases, with 13 bases between them. The CDR3 is made up of 15 amino acids. CDR3 in DNA: TGTGCCAGCAGCTTACTCTCGGCAGGGGACACTGAAGCTTTCTTT. Its protein is CASSLLSAGDTEAFF.